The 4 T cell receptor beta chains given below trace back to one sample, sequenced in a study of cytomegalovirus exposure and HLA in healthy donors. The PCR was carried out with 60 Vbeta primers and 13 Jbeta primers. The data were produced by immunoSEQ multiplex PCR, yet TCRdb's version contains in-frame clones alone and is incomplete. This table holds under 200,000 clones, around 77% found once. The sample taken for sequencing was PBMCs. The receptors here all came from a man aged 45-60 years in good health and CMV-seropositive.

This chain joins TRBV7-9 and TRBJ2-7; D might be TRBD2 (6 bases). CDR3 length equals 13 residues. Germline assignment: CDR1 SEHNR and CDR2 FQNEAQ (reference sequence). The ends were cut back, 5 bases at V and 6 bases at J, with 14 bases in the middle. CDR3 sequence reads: CASSLGRPSEQYF. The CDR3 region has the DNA TGTGCCAGCAGCCTAGGGAGGCCATCCGAGCAGTACTTC.

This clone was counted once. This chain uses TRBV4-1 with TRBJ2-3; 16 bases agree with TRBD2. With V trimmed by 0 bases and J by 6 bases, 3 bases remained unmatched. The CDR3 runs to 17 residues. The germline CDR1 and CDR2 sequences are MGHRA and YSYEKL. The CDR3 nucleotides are TGCGCCAGCAGCCAAGAGGGACTAGCGGGGGGGTTGGATACGCAGTATTTT. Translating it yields CASSQEGLAGGLDTQYF.

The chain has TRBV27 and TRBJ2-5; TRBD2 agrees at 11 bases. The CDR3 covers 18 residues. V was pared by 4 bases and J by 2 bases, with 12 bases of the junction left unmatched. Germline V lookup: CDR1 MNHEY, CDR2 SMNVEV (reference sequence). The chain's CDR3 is CASSYRPRTSGGQETQYF. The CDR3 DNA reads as TGTGCCAGCAGTTACAGACCTCGAACTAGCGGGGGACAAGAGACCCAGTACTTC.

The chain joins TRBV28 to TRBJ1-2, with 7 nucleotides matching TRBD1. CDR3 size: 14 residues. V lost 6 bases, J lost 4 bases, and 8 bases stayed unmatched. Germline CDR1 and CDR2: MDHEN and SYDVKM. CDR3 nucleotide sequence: TGTGCCAGCAGCCTCCAGACAGGGCTCTATGGCTACACCTTC. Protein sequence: CASSLQTGLYGYTF.